Listed below are T cell receptor beta chains from one sample, sequenced in a study of PD-1 and CTLA-4 blockade in melanoma. Using immunoSEQ multiplex PCR, the repertoire was profiled, and TCRdb retains in-frame clones only, with some absent. Altogether almost 30,000 clones are present, 85% to 90% being singletons, with the ten largest covering about 8.1%. The sample in question was CD8+ T cells from peripheral blood, obtained before anti-PD-1 treatment. The receptors were gathered from a human donor with melanoma. The CDR3 runs from the conserved cysteine through the conserved F or W. D genes are given only for firm matches. Size is stated for part of the rows, as once, few or many counts, or as a class when the clone is expanded.

size: once
V: TRBV30
J: TRBJ1-5
D: .
CDR3: CAWSVRGGNQPQHF
DNA: TGTGCCTGGAGTGTACGAGGCGGGAATCAGCCCCAGCATTTT

size: .
V: TRBV4-1
J: TRBJ2-7
D: .
CDR3: CASSQDRVGSSYEQYF
DNA: TGCGCCAGCAGCCAAGATCGGGTAGGGAGCTCCTACGAGCAGTACTTC

size: .
V: TRBV13
J: TRBJ1-2
D: TRBD1
CDR3: CASSLQEGGNGYTF
DNA: TGTGCCAGCAGCTTACAGGAAGGGGGCAATGGCTACACCTTC

size: few
V: TRBV7-9
J: TRBJ1-4
D: TRBD1
CDR3: CASSLLGTGRDNEKLFF
DNA: TGTGCCAGCAGCTTATTGGGGACAGGGCGGGATAATGAAAAACTGTTTTTT

size: .
V: TRBV24-1
J: TRBJ1-4
D: .
CDR3: CATSDPQSSNEKLFF
DNA: TGTGCCACCAGTGATCCTCAGAGTTCTAATGAAAAACTGTTTTTT

size: .
V: TRBV30
J: TRBJ2-7
D: .
CDR3: CAWSETGTYEQYF
DNA: TGTGCCTGGAGTGAAACAGGGACTTACGAGCAGTACTTC

size: .
V: TRBV11-2
J: TRBJ2-7
D: TRBD1
CDR3: CASRGIDRGSYEQYF
DNA: TGTGCCAGCAGGGGGATAGACAGGGGATCCTACGAGCAGTACTTC

size: once
V: TRBV19
J: TRBJ2-7
D: .
CDR3: CASSPEVGSYEQYF
DNA: TGTGCCAGTAGTCCCGAGGTCGGCTCCTACGAGCAGTACTTC

size: .
V: TRBV7-9
J: TRBJ2-5
D: .
CDR3: CASGVGAQETQYF
DNA: TGTGCCAGCGGGGTGGGAGCCCAAGAGACCCAGTACTTC

size: .
V: TRBV7-9
J: TRBJ1-2
D: .
CDR3: CASSLVTPQDYGYTF
DNA: TGTGCCAGCAGCTTAGTCACTCCTCAGGACTATGGCTACACCTTC

size: .
V: TRBV29-1
J: TRBJ2-5
D: .
CDR3: CSVEWGTSQETQYF
DNA: TGCAGCGTTGAATGGGGTACCTCCCAAGAGACCCAGTACTTC

size: .
V: TRBV11-2
J: TRBJ1-5
D: .
CDR3: CASSLDASGQPQHF
DNA: TGTGCCAGCAGCTTAGACGCCTCTGGGCAGCCCCAGCATTTT

size: .
V: TRBV24-1
J: TRBJ1-2
D: .
CDR3: CATSPAQEANYGYTF
DNA: TGTGCCACCAGTCCAGCACAGGAAGCTAACTATGGCTACACCTTC

size: .
V: TRBV4-1
J: TRBJ2-7
D: TRBD2
CDR3: CASSQTSGSYEQYF
DNA: TGCGCCAGCAGCCAAACTAGCGGTTCCTACGAGCAGTACTTC

size: .
V: TRBV2
J: TRBJ1-1
D: .
CDR3: CASISGVAEAFF
DNA: TGTGCCAGCATTTCGGGGGTAGCTGAAGCTTTCTTT

size: once
V: TRBV2
J: TRBJ1-5
D: .
CDR3: CASSSRVGESNQPQHF
DNA: TGTGCCAGCAGTTCCCGTGTTGGGGAAAGCAATCAGCCCCAGCATTTT

size: .
V: TRBV2
J: TRBJ1-5
D: .
CDR3: CASSAGPGNQPQHF
DNA: TGTGCCAGCAGTGCGGGACCGGGCAATCAGCCCCAGCATTTT

size: .
V: TRBV7-2
J: TRBJ1-1
D: .
CDR3: CASSPQTGRNTEAFF
DNA: TGTGCCAGCAGCCCCCAGACAGGTCGGAACACTGAAGCTTTCTTT

size: .
V: TRBV6-6
J: TRBJ2-2
D: TRBD2
CDR3: CASSGTSVNTGELFF
DNA: TGTGCCAGCTCCGGGACTAGCGTTAACACCGGGGAGCTGTTTTTT

size: .
V: TRBV28
J: TRBJ2-1
D: TRBD1
CDR3: CASSSSMGQGLYNEQFF
DNA: TGTGCCAGCAGTTCCTCCATGGGACAGGGGCTTTACAATGAGCAGTTCTTC

size: .
V: TRBV7-2
J: TRBJ1-5
D: .
CDR3: CASSYTSNQPQHF
DNA: TGTGCCAGCAGCTACACGAGCAATCAGCCCCAGCATTTT

size: .
V: TRBV5-4
J: TRBJ1-1
D: .
CDR3: CASSFEMNTEAFF
DNA: TGTGCCAGCAGCTTCGAGATGAACACTGAAGCTTTCTTT

size: .
V: TRBV5-4
J: TRBJ1-1
D: .
CDR3: CASGTDPVGTEAFF
DNA: TGTGCCAGCGGGACGGACCCCGTGGGAACTGAAGCTTTCTTT

size: .
V: TRBV28
J: TRBJ1-1
D: .
CDR3: CASSLPTLTNLEDTEAFF
DNA: TGTGCCAGCAGTCTACCTACATTAACTAACCTGGAGGACACTGAAGCTTTCTTT

size: few
V: TRBV27
J: TRBJ2-2
D: .
CDR3: CASSSWGNTGELFF
DNA: TGTGCCAGCAGCTCGTGGGGAAACACCGGGGAGCTGTTTTTT

size: .
V: TRBV29-1
J: TRBJ2-3
D: .
CDR3: CSVEEGRGYTDTQYF
DNA: TGCAGCGTTGAAGAAGGGCGGGGATACACAGATACGCAGTATTTT

size: .
V: TRBV21-1
J: TRBJ1-2
D: .
CDR3: CASSKVGGQSLVGYTF
DNA: TGTGCCAGCAGCAAAGTAGGGGGACAGAGCCTTGTTGGCTACACCTTC

size: once
V: TRBV15
J: TRBJ2-1
D: TRBD2
CDR3: CATSPRTSGANEQFF
DNA: TGTGCCACCAGCCCAAGGACTAGCGGAGCTAATGAGCAGTTCTTC

size: .
V: TRBV5-6
J: TRBJ2-1
D: TRBD2
CDR3: CASSSLAGSYNEQFF
DNA: TGTGCCAGCAGCTCCTTAGCGGGGTCCTACAATGAGCAGTTCTTC

size: .
V: TRBV27
J: TRBJ1-6
D: .
CDR3: CASSSPSGRGNGSPLHF
DNA: TGTGCCAGCAGTTCACCCTCGGGGAGGGGCAACGGTTCACCCCTCCACTTT

size: .
V: TRBV7-9
J: TRBJ1-2
D: .
CDR3: CASSWENYGYTF
DNA: TGTGCCAGCAGCTGGGAAAACTATGGCTACACCTTC

size: few
V: TRBV24-1
J: TRBJ1-5
D: .
CDR3: CATSDRDGLSNQPQHF
DNA: TGTGCCACCAGTGATAGGGACGGACTAAGCAATCAGCCCCAGCATTTT

size: .
V: TRBV6-1
J: TRBJ2-3
D: .
CDR3: CASSEFRGITDTQYF
DNA: TGTGCCAGCAGTGAATTTCGCGGGATCACAGATACGCAGTATTTT

size: .
V: TRBV27
J: TRBJ2-7
D: .
CDR3: CASSPRTSAHYEQYF
DNA: TGTGCCAGCAGTCCCAGGACGTCCGCGCACTACGAGCAGTACTTC

size: .
V: TRBV7-7
J: TRBJ2-1
D: TRBD2
CDR3: CASSLAALAGMDEQFF
DNA: TGTGCTAGCAGCTTAGCTGCCCTAGCGGGAATGGATGAGCAGTTCTTC

size: .
V: TRBV20-1
J: TRBJ1-4
D: TRBD1
CDR3: CSASTLGTGEFEKLFF
DNA: TGCAGTGCTAGTACTTTGGGGACAGGGGAATTTGAAAAACTGTTTTTT

size: .
V: TRBV12-3/TRBV12-4
J: TRBJ2-5
D: .
CDR3: CASSFGEEETQYF
DNA: TGTGCCAGCAGTTTTGGGGAGGAAGAGACCCAGTACTTC

size: .
V: TRBV18
J: TRBJ2-3
D: .
CDR3: CASSPPSTDTQYF
DNA: TGTGCCAGCTCACCGCCTAGCACAGATACGCAGTATTTT

size: .
V: TRBV7-9
J: TRBJ2-5
D: .
CDR3: CASSPLGETQYF
DNA: TGTGCCAGCAGCCCATTAGGAGAGACCCAGTACTTC

size: .
V: TRBV9
J: TRBJ1-1
D: .
CDR3: CASSVGPGTEAFF
DNA: TGTGCCAGCAGCGTCGGACCGGGCACTGAAGCTTTCTTT

size: .
V: TRBV13
J: TRBJ2-7
D: TRBD1
CDR3: CASSTRDRRYEQYF
DNA: TGTGCCAGCAGCACCCGGGACAGGAGGTACGAGCAGTACTTC

size: .
V: TRBV2
J: TRBJ2-5
D: TRBD2
CDR3: CASSEWIAGGNQETQYF
DNA: TGTGCCAGCAGTGAATGGATAGCGGGAGGGAACCAAGAGACCCAGTACTTC